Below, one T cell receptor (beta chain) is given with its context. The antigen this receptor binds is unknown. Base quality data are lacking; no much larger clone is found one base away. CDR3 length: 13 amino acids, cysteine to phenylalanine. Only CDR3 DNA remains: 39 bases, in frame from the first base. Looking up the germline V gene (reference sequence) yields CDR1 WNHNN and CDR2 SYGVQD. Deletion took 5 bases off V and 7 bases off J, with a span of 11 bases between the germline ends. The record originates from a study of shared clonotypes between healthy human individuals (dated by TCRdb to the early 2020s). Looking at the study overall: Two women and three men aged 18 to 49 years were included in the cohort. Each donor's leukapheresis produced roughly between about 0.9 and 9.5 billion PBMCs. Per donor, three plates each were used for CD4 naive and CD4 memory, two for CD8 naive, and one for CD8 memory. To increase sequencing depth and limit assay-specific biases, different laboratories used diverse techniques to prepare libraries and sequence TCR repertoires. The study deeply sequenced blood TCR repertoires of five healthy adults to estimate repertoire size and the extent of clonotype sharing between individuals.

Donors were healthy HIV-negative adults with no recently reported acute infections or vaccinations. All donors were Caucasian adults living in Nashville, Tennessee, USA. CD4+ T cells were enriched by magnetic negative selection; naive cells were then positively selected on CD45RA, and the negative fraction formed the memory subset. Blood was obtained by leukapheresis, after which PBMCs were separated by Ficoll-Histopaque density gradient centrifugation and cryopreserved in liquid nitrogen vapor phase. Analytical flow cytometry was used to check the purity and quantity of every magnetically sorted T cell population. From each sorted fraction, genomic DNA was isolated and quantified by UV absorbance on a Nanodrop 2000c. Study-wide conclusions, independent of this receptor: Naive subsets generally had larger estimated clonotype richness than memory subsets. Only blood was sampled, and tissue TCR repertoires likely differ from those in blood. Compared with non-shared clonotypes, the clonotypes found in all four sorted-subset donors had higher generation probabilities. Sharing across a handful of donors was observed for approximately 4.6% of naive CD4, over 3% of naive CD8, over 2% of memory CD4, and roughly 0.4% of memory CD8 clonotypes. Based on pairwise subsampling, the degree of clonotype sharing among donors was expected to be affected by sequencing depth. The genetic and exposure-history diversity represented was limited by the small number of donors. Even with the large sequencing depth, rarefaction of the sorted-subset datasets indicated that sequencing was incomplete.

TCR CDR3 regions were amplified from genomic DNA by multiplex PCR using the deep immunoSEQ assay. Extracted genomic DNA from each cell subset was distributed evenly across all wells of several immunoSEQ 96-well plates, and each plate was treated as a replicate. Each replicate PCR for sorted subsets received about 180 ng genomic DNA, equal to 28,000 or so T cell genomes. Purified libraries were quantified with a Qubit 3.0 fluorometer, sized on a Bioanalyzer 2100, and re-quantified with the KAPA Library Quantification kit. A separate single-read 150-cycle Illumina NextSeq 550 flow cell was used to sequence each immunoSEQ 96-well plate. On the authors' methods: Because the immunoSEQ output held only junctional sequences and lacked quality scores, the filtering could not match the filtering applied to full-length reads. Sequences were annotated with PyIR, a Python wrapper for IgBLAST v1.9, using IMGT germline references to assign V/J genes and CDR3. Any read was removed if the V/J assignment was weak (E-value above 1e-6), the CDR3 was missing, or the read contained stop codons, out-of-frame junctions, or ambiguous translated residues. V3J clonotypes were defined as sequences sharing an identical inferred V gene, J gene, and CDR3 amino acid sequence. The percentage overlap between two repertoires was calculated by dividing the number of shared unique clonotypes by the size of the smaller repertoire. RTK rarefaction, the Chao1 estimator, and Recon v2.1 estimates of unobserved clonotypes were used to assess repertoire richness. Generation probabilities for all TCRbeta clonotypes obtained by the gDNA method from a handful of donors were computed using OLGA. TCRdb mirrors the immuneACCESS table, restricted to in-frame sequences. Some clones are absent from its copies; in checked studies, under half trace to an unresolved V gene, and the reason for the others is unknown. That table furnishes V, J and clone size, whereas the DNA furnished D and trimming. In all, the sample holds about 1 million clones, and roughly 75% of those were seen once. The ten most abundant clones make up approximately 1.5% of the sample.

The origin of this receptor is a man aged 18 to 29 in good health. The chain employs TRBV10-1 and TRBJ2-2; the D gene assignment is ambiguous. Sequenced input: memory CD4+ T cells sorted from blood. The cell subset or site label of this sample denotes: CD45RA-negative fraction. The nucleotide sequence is TGCGCCAGCAGTAGTATTGGAAACGGGGAGCTGTTTTTT. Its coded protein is CASSSIGNGELFF.